These T cell receptor beta chains were read from a single sample in a study of blood T cell repertoires in COVID-19. The data were produced by immunoSEQ multiplex PCR, yet TCRdb's version contains in-frame clones alone and is incomplete. The repertoire holds 300,000 to 500,000 clones, with roughly 86% as singletons. Sequencing was done on a sample of PBMCs or T cells enriched from blood (not recorded which). The receptors were sampled from a woman aged 40 to 49 with acute COVID-19. The CDR3 runs from the conserved cysteine through the conserved F or W. A D gene is named only where the DNA matches it firmly. Some rows mark clone size as missing; the rest say once, few, many or name a class of expanded clone.

cdr3_nt: TGTGCCATCAGCGGACAGGGGGCTTCTGGGGCCAACGTCCTGACTTTC
cdr3_aa: CAISGQGASGANVLTF
v_call: TRBV10-3
j_call: TRBJ2-6
d_call: TRBD1
clone_size: .

cdr3_nt: TGTGCCACCAGGGCCACAGGGGATGAGACCCAGTACTTC
cdr3_aa: CATRATGDETQYF
v_call: TRBV24-1
j_call: TRBJ2-5
d_call: TRBD1
clone_size: .

cdr3_nt: TGTGCCAGCAGCCGTGGACAGGGCTATAATTCACCCCTCCACTTT
cdr3_aa: CASSRGQGYNSPLHF
v_call: TRBV6-5
j_call: TRBJ1-6
d_call: TRBD1
clone_size: .

cdr3_nt: TGCGCCAGTTCGATCTCGATGGACAATAACTATGGCTACACCTTC
cdr3_aa: CASSISMDNNYGYTF
v_call: TRBV4-1
j_call: TRBJ1-2
d_call: .
clone_size: .

cdr3_nt: TGCGCCAGCAGCTTGAGGGGACAGGGTAGATCACCCCTCCACTTT
cdr3_aa: CASSLRGQGRSPLHF
v_call: TRBV5-1
j_call: TRBJ1-6
d_call: TRBD1
clone_size: once

cdr3_nt: TGTGCCAGTAGCGGACAGGGGGCGGGCTACGAGCAGTACTTC
cdr3_aa: CASSGQGAGYEQYF
v_call: TRBV19
j_call: TRBJ2-7
d_call: TRBD1
clone_size: .

cdr3_nt: TGTGCCAGCAGCCCCCCTCAGGGGCAGGGGAATTCACCCCTCCACTTT
cdr3_aa: CASSPPQGQGNSPLHF
v_call: TRBV5-6
j_call: TRBJ1-6
d_call: .
clone_size: .

cdr3_nt: TGTGCCAGCAGCCTAGGACCATTCAGCTCCTACGAGCAGTACTTC
cdr3_aa: CASSLGPFSSYEQYF
v_call: TRBV13
j_call: TRBJ2-7
d_call: .
clone_size: .

cdr3_nt: TGCGCCAGCAGCTTGGGGGGAGGAAACACTGAAGCTTTCTTT
cdr3_aa: CASSLGGGNTEAFF
v_call: TRBV5-1
j_call: TRBJ1-1
d_call: .
clone_size: once

cdr3_nt: TGTGCCAGTAGTGTCCAGGGGAACTTCGGGGCTTTCTTT
cdr3_aa: CASSVQGNFGAFF
v_call: TRBV19
j_call: TRBJ1-1
d_call: .
clone_size: once

cdr3_nt: TGTGCCAGCTCACCAGGGACAGGGCACAATGAGCAGTTCTTC
cdr3_aa: CASSPGTGHNEQFF
v_call: TRBV18
j_call: TRBJ2-1
d_call: TRBD1
clone_size: .

cdr3_nt: TGTGCCAGCAGCTCTGCCAGGGGGGACTATGGCTACACCTTC
cdr3_aa: CASSSARGDYGYTF
v_call: TRBV7-8
j_call: TRBJ1-2
d_call: TRBD1
clone_size: .

cdr3_nt: TGTGCCACCTCCGATGGCAATTCACCCCTCCACTTT
cdr3_aa: CATSDGNSPLHF
v_call: TRBV15
j_call: TRBJ1-6
d_call: .
clone_size: .

cdr3_nt: TGTGCCAGCAGCCCCGGGGGGGGAGAGACCCAGTACTTC
cdr3_aa: CASSPGGGETQYF
v_call: TRBV3-1/TRBV3-2
j_call: TRBJ2-5
d_call: TRBD2
clone_size: .

cdr3_nt: TGTGCCAGCAGCTTAGCTTACAGGGAAAAGAGAAACACTGAAGCTTTCTTT
cdr3_aa: CASSLAYREKRNTEAFF
v_call: TRBV11-3
j_call: TRBJ1-1
d_call: .
clone_size: .

cdr3_nt: TGTGCCAGTAGCAACCGTCGGGTGTTAGATACGCAGTATTTT
cdr3_aa: CASSNRRVLDTQYF
v_call: TRBV19
j_call: TRBJ2-3
d_call: .
clone_size: once

cdr3_nt: TGTGCCAGTAGTATCGTAGGAGGGTACGAGCAGTACTTC
cdr3_aa: CASSIVGGYEQYF
v_call: TRBV19
j_call: TRBJ2-7
d_call: .
clone_size: .

cdr3_nt: TGTGCCAGCAGCCTCCGGTTCGGCGCGGGTGAGCAGTTCTTC
cdr3_aa: CASSLRFGAGEQFF
v_call: TRBV7-6
j_call: TRBJ2-1
d_call: .
clone_size: .

cdr3_nt: TGTGCCAGCAGTTTGTACAGGGGAAGGGACTCACCCCTCCACTTT
cdr3_aa: CASSLYRGRDSPLHF
v_call: TRBV27
j_call: TRBJ1-6
d_call: TRBD1
clone_size: .

cdr3_nt: TGTGCCAGCAGCCGAACCCGGACAGGGAGATATGGCTACACCTTC
cdr3_aa: CASSRTRTGRYGYTF
v_call: TRBV6-5
j_call: TRBJ1-2
d_call: TRBD1
clone_size: once

cdr3_nt: TGTGCCAGTAGTGCCTCGCGGCAGCCCCAGCATTTT
cdr3_aa: CASSASRQPQHF
v_call: TRBV19
j_call: TRBJ1-5
d_call: .
clone_size: .

cdr3_nt: TGTGCCAGCAGCCAAGATGAAAACAGGGGGCGGAACAATGAGCAGTTCTTC
cdr3_aa: CASSQDENRGRNNEQFF
v_call: TRBV3-1/TRBV3-2
j_call: TRBJ2-1
d_call: TRBD1
clone_size: once

cdr3_nt: TGTGCCTGGAGTGGATGGGTAGCGGGGGCACTAAATACGCAGTATTTT
cdr3_aa: CAWSGWVAGALNTQYF
v_call: TRBV30
j_call: TRBJ2-3
d_call: TRBD2
clone_size: .

cdr3_nt: TGTGCCAGCAGTTCCGGGACTAGCGATGAGCAGTTCTTC
cdr3_aa: CASSSGTSDEQFF
v_call: TRBV12-3/TRBV12-4
j_call: TRBJ2-1
d_call: TRBD2
clone_size: .

cdr3_nt: TGTGCCAGCAGTTACGAGGGAGGAAAGAGGACTGAAGCTTTCTTT
cdr3_aa: CASSYEGGKRTEAFF
v_call: TRBV6-5
j_call: TRBJ1-1
d_call: .
clone_size: .

cdr3_nt: TGTGCCATCAGTGAGGGGACAGGGGGAACTGAAGCTTTCTTT
cdr3_aa: CAISEGTGGTEAFF
v_call: TRBV10-3
j_call: TRBJ1-1
d_call: TRBD1
clone_size: .

cdr3_nt: TGTGCCACCAGTGATGGGACAGGGGTTGTAGGTGGCTACACCTTC
cdr3_aa: CATSDGTGVVGGYTF
v_call: TRBV24-1
j_call: TRBJ1-2
d_call: TRBD1
clone_size: many

cdr3_nt: TGTGCCAGCAGCTTAGTGGCGGGGGCGCGGGAGACCCAGTACTTC
cdr3_aa: CASSLVAGARETQYF
v_call: TRBV7-9
j_call: TRBJ2-5
d_call: .
clone_size: .

cdr3_nt: TGTGCCAGCCGAAGCGGGGGGGAGAATGAGCAGTTCTTC
cdr3_aa: CASRSGGENEQFF
v_call: TRBV6-5
j_call: TRBJ2-1
d_call: TRBD2
clone_size: .

cdr3_nt: TGTGCCAGTAGATGGGGGGTGCAGCCCCAGCATTTT
cdr3_aa: CASRWGVQPQHF
v_call: TRBV19
j_call: TRBJ1-5
d_call: .
clone_size: .

cdr3_nt: TGTGCCAGCAGTGGGCGGACTCGATACGAGCAGTACTTC
cdr3_aa: CASSGRTRYEQYF
v_call: TRBV2
j_call: TRBJ2-7
d_call: .
clone_size: once

cdr3_nt: TGTGCCAGCGCGGCAGGGGGCGCAGTCGGAGAGCAGTACTTC
cdr3_aa: CASAAGGAVGEQYF
v_call: TRBV25-1
j_call: TRBJ2-7
d_call: TRBD1
clone_size: .

cdr3_nt: TGTGCCACCAGTCCTAACACCGGGGAGCTGTTTTTT
cdr3_aa: CATSPNTGELFF
v_call: TRBV24-1
j_call: TRBJ2-2
d_call: .
clone_size: once

cdr3_nt: TGCGCCAGCAGCCAAGTTACTAGCGGGGGTCAAGAGACCCAGTACTTC
cdr3_aa: CASSQVTSGGQETQYF
v_call: TRBV4-1
j_call: TRBJ2-5
d_call: TRBD2
clone_size: .

cdr3_nt: TGTGCCAGCAGCTTAAAATACCAGGGTTGGTATGGCTACACCTTC
cdr3_aa: CASSLKYQGWYGYTF
v_call: TRBV11-2
j_call: TRBJ1-2
d_call: .
clone_size: .

cdr3_nt: TGTGCCAGCGGGCAGGGCACCTCTGGAAACACCATATATTTT
cdr3_aa: CASGQGTSGNTIYF
v_call: TRBV2
j_call: TRBJ1-3
d_call: .
clone_size: few

cdr3_nt: TGTGCCTGGAGCCTCTCTACAGGAACTGAAGCTTTCTTT
cdr3_aa: CAWSLSTGTEAFF
v_call: TRBV30
j_call: TRBJ1-1
d_call: .
clone_size: once

cdr3_nt: TGCGCCAGCAGTTACGCTAGCGGGGGGACTTACGAGCAGTACTTC
cdr3_aa: CASSYASGGTYEQYF
v_call: TRBV5-1
j_call: TRBJ2-7
d_call: TRBD2
clone_size: .

cdr3_nt: TGTGCCAGTAGTAACGCAGGGGATAATTCACCCCTCCACTTT
cdr3_aa: CASSNAGDNSPLHF
v_call: TRBV19
j_call: TRBJ1-6
d_call: .
clone_size: .

cdr3_nt: TGTGCCAGCAGTTTAACACTAGGGGGAGGGACTGAAGCTTTCTTT
cdr3_aa: CASSLTLGGGTEAFF
v_call: TRBV27
j_call: TRBJ1-1
d_call: .
clone_size: .

cdr3_nt: TGTGCCACCAGCAGAGATCTTGCGGCGAATGAAAAACTGTTTTTT
cdr3_aa: CATSRDLAANEKLFF
v_call: TRBV15
j_call: TRBJ1-4
d_call: .
clone_size: .

cdr3_nt: TGTGCCTGGAGCCAACAAGGGGGGGGCGAGCAGTACTTC
cdr3_aa: CAWSQQGGGEQYF
v_call: TRBV30
j_call: TRBJ2-7
d_call: .
clone_size: .

cdr3_nt: TGTGCCAGCAGGGCGGCCGCCTTGGGCTATGGCTACACCTTC
cdr3_aa: CASRAAALGYGYTF
v_call: TRBV2
j_call: TRBJ1-2
d_call: .
clone_size: once

cdr3_nt: TGCAGCGTCAGGGGGAATAATGAAAAACTGTTTTTT
cdr3_aa: CSVRGNNEKLFF
v_call: TRBV29-1
j_call: TRBJ1-4
d_call: TRBD1
clone_size: .

cdr3_nt: TGTGCCAGCTTGGAGATCGGACGGGAGATTAACTATGGCTACACCTTC
cdr3_aa: CASLEIGREINYGYTF
v_call: TRBV7-9
j_call: TRBJ1-2
d_call: .
clone_size: .

cdr3_nt: TGTGCCATCAGTGACGGGACTAGCGGGGGTTCGTACCAAGAGACCCAGTACTTC
cdr3_aa: CAISDGTSGGSYQETQYF
v_call: TRBV10-3
j_call: TRBJ2-5
d_call: TRBD2
clone_size: .

cdr3_nt: TGTGCCACGCGTCTTGACTCCGAAGTGCCAGATACGCAGTATTTT
cdr3_aa: CATRLDSEVPDTQYF
v_call: TRBV2
j_call: TRBJ2-3
d_call: .
clone_size: once

cdr3_nt: TGTGCCAGTAGCAAGACAGGAGATGAAAAACTGTTTTTT
cdr3_aa: CASSKTGDEKLFF
v_call: TRBV19
j_call: TRBJ1-4
d_call: .
clone_size: .

cdr3_nt: TGCGCCAGCAGCTCGGGGACCGGGGAGCTGTTTTTT
cdr3_aa: CASSSGTGELFF
v_call: TRBV5-1
j_call: TRBJ2-2
d_call: .
clone_size: few

cdr3_nt: TGTGCCAGCTCATGGACAGGGATTTTGGAGACCCAGTACTTC
cdr3_aa: CASSWTGILETQYF
v_call: TRBV18
j_call: TRBJ2-5
d_call: TRBD1
clone_size: .

cdr3_nt: TGCGCCAGCAGCCCAGGTACTGCGACAGGGGCTGGGGCCAACGTCCTGACTTTC
cdr3_aa: CASSPGTATGAGANVLTF
v_call: TRBV4-1
j_call: TRBJ2-6
d_call: TRBD1
clone_size: .

cdr3_nt: TGTGCCACCAGTGATGCGGGACGGAGAAACACAGATACGCAGTATTTT
cdr3_aa: CATSDAGRRNTDTQYF
v_call: TRBV24-1
j_call: TRBJ2-3
d_call: .
clone_size: .

cdr3_nt: TGCGCCAGCAGCCACCGGGGGGGAACTGGGGACACTGAAGCTTTCTTT
cdr3_aa: CASSHRGGTGDTEAFF
v_call: TRBV4-1
j_call: TRBJ1-1
d_call: .
clone_size: many

cdr3_nt: TGTGCCTGGAGTGTATCGCGAAGCAAGCAGTACTTC
cdr3_aa: CAWSVSRSKQYF
v_call: TRBV30
j_call: TRBJ2-7
d_call: .
clone_size: .